A single sample is the source of the 17 T cell receptor beta chains below, sequenced in a study of cytomegalovirus exposure and HLA in healthy donors. The primer mix had 60 Vbeta and 13 Jbeta primers. Generated by immunoSEQ multiplex PCR, the TCRdb table keeps only in-frame clones and is missing some. This table holds around 130,000 clones, roughly 80% found once. Sequenced sample: PBMCs. The receptors originated from a woman aged 40 to 55 in good health and CMV-seronegative.

V is TRBV19 and J is TRBJ2-1; TRBD2 agrees at 14 bases. J gave up 8 bases and V 3 bases, and 9 bases lay outside the gene matches. CDR1 is LNHDA and CDR2 is SQIVND in the germline V gene (reference sequence). CDR3 length equals 17 residues. In DNA form, the CDR3 reads TGTGCCAGTAGTATCCCCACCCCGGGACTAGCGGGAGATGAGCAGTTCTTC. Amino acids: CASSIPTPGLAGDEQFF.

V is TRBV28 and J is TRBJ1-5; 7 bases map to TRBD1. The length of the CDR3 is 17 residues. V shed 4 bases, J shed 5 bases, and the junction held 14 bases outside the gene matches. Germline V CDR1 and CDR2: MDHEN, SYDVKM. CDR3 in DNA: TGTGCCAGCAGTTCACCACATGAAGGGGGCTCTCATCAGCCCCAGCATTTT. It translates to CASSSPHEGGSHQPQHF.

The chain is built from TRBV12-5 and TRBJ2-2, with TRBD1 matching 7 bases. The CDR3 is 15 amino acids. Germline lookup yields CDR1 LGHNT and CDR2 FRNRAP. V gave up 2 bases and J gave up 3 bases; unmatched junction bases: 3. The chain's CDR3 is CASGLRQGDTGELFF. The CDR3 DNA reads as TGTGCTAGTGGTTTGAGGCAGGGGGACACCGGGGAGCTGTTTTTT.

This sequence joins TRBV5-4 and TRBJ2-6; no clear D. The CDR3 runs to 16 residues. The germline CDR1 and CDR2 sequences are SGHNT and YYREEE (reference sequence). V was cut by 4 bases and J by 1 base, with 12 bases left in between. The CDR3 DNA reads as TGTGCCAGCAGCGCGAACCCGGAGTCTGGGGCCAACGTCCTGACTTTC. Its translation is CASSANPESGANVLTF.

This clone was picked up a small number of times. The chain recombines TRBV5-4 with TRBJ1-4, with 8 bases that match TRBD1. V dropped 2 bases and J dropped 5; count of bases not matched to a gene: 14. The CDR3 is made up of 18 amino acids. CDR1 is SGHNT, CDR2 YYREEE, per germline (reference sequence). CDR3 sequence: CASSFLVSNRGTNEKLFF. In nucleotides, the CDR3 is TGTGCCAGCAGCTTTTTGGTTTCCAACAGGGGGACAAATGAAAAACTGTTTTTT. The full variable domain, completed using reference TRBV5-4 and TRBJ1-4, is ETGVTQSPTHLIKTRGQQVTLRCSSQSGHNTVSWYQQALGQGPQFIFQYYREEENGRGNFPPRFSGLQFPNYSSELNVNALELDDSALYLCASSFLVSNRGTNEKLFFGSGTQLSVL.

The chain joins TRBV7-6 to TRBJ2-3; D uncertain. CDR1 and CDR2 (germline): SGHVS, FNYEAQ. The CDR3 is 14 amino acids. V dropped 5 bases and J dropped 0 bases, with 9 bases sitting between them. The CDR3 is CASSPLTSTDTQYF. The CDR3 bases are TGTGCCAGCAGCCCGCTCACTAGCACAGATACGCAGTATTTT.

This clone was observed once. The chain recombines TRBV7-3 with TRBJ2-1, with D maybe TRBD2 (5 bases). Trimming left V 4 bases short and J 3 bases short, with 13 bases between. The CDR3 totals 15 residues. From germline, CDR1 is SGHTA and CDR2 FQGTGA. CDR3 sequence (DNA): TGTGCCAGCAGCTCCGCCGAGCGGAGCTACAATGAGCAGTTCTTC. This translates into CASSSAERSYNEQFF.

The sample holds a few counts of this clone. The J gene is TRBJ1-1, the V gene TRBV4-3; D perhaps matches TRBD1 (6 bases). Germline lookup yields CDR1 LGHNA and CDR2 YSLEER. Trimming shortened V by 1 base and J by 3 bases, and 12 bases separated the two germline ends. The CDR3 loop spans 15 amino acids. The CDR3 bases are TGCGCCAGCAGCCAAGGGGGCAGGACAGACACTGAAGCTTTCTTT. This codes for CASSQGGRTDTEAFF.

J is TRBJ1-4 and V is TRBV7-9; 7 bases fit TRBD1. Germline-derived CDR1 and CDR2 are SEHNR and FQNEAQ (reference sequence). Trimming cost V 5 bases and J 6 bases; bases outside gene matches: 15. The CDR3 is made up of 17 amino acids. The CDR3 coding sequence is TGTGCCAGCAGCCCCTGGACAGGTGGGCCCCTGGATGAAAAACTGTTTTTT. Its translation: CASSPWTGGPLDEKLFF.

The V gene is TRBV28, the J gene TRBJ1-5; D is perhaps TRBD1 (6 bases). In germline, CDR1 is MDHEN, CDR2 SYDVKM. The CDR3 has 15 amino acids. V lost 4 bases and J 3 bases, leaving 13 bases between the germline ends. CDR3 coding DNA: TGTGCCAGCAGTTCCAGGGGTATAACCAATCAGCCCCAGCATTTT. As protein: CASSSRGITNQPQHF.

J is TRBJ2-3 and V is TRBV5-1, with 7 bases that match TRBD2. V lost 4 bases, J lost 0 bases, and 5 bases stayed unmatched. The CDR3 has 15 amino acids. Germline lookup yields CDR1 SGHRS and CDR2 YFSETQ. As DNA, the CDR3 is TGCGCCAGCAGCCTAAGCGGGACTAGCACAGATACGCAGTATTTT. This gives the protein CASSLSGTSTDTQYF.

The J gene is TRBJ2-1, the V gene TRBV29-1; TRBD1 matches at 7 bases. In germline, CDR1 is SQVTM, CDR2 ANQGSEA. With V trimmed by 6 bases and J by 6 bases, 14 bases remained unmatched. The CDR3 is made up of 15 amino acids. DNA of the CDR3: TGCAGCGTGGCTGAGGGGGCAACTCCGCTCAATGAGCAGTTCTTC. Protein product: CSVAEGATPLNEQFF.

In DNA form, the CDR3 reads TGTGCCAGCAGCCCGAGACAGGAATGGGTAACTGAAGCTTTCTTT. This gives the protein CASSPRQEWVTEAFF. The rearrangement links TRBV5-4 to TRBJ1-1; tentative D call: TRBD1 (6 bases). The CDR3 extends over 15 amino acids. V shed 4 bases and J shed 5 bases, with 18 bases lying between them. Germline CDR1 is SGHNT and CDR2 is YYREEE (reference sequence).

This chain uses TRBV7-6 with TRBJ2-5; 11 nucleotides agree with TRBD2. CDR3 length: 16 amino acids. The ends lost 3 bases at V and 5 bases at J; junction bases unmatched: 8. Per the germline V gene, CDR1 is SGHVS and CDR2 is FNYEAQ. CDR3 nucleotide sequence: TGTGCCAGCAGCTTTGTAGCGGGAGGGCCCTCGGAGACCCAGTACTTC. This codes for CASSFVAGGPSETQYF. Together with reference TRBV7-6 and TRBJ2-5, the CDR3 gives the full variable domain: GAGVSQSPRYKVTKRGQDVALRCDPISGHVSLYWYRQALGQGPEFLTYFNYEAQQDKSGLPNDRFSAERPEGSISTLTIQRTEQRDSAMYRCASSFVAGGPSETQYFGPGTRLLVL.

This chain links TRBV15 with TRBJ2-7, with TRBD1 matching over 9 bases. V shed 1 base, J shed 5 bases, and the junction held 6 bases outside the gene matches. The CDR3 sequence is 15 residues long. Germline values: CDR1 LNHNV, CDR2 YYDKDF (reference sequence). The CDR3, as DNA: TGTGCCACCAGCAGAGTATCGGACAGGGGCGACGAGCAGTACTTC. Protein: CATSRVSDRGDEQYF.

This chain joins TRBV19 and TRBJ1-5; 7 bases are a match to TRBD1. The V gene's germline CDR1 is LNHDA and CDR2 SQIVND (reference sequence). The V and J ends lost 6 bases and 0 bases, in that order; junction bases with no gene match: 11. The CDR3 is made up of 17 amino acids. Here the CDR3 reads CASSRRGGTDSNQPQHF. The CDR3 nucleotides read TGTGCCAGTAGCCGCCGGGGTGGGACAGATAGCAATCAGCCCCAGCATTTT.

The rearrangement links TRBV7-8 to TRBJ1-5; D is uncertain. Deletions cut 1 base from V and 4 bases from J, with 5 bases between. Germline V gene sequence: CDR1 SGHVS, CDR2 FQNEAQ. This CDR3 region has 13 residues. CDR3 protein: CASSLGQNQPQHF. The CDR3 DNA sequence: TGTGCCAGCAGCTTAGGCCAGAATCAGCCCCAGCATTTT.